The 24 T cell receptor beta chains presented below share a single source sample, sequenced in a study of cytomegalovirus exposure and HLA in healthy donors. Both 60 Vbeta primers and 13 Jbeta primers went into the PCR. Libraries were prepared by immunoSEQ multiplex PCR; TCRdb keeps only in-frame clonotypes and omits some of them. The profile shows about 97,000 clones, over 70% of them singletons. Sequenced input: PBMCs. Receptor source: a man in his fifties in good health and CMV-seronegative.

For the CDR3, the DNA is TGTGCCAGCAGCGCCCAGTTTGGGGGGTTCACTGAAGCTTTCTTT. As protein: CASSAQFGGFTEAFF. This chain links TRBV5-6 with TRBJ1-1, with D perhaps matching TRBD1 (5 bases). CDR3 length: 15 amino acids. The germline V and J ends were trimmed by 4 bases and 4 bases, with 17 bases remaining between them. Germline assignment: CDR1 SGHDT and CDR2 YYEEEE.

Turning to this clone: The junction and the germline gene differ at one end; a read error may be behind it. CDR3: CSSRPNGQGGTGELFF. For the CDR3, the DNA is TGTTCCAGCAGACCTAATGGACAGGGAGGCACCGGGGAGCTGTTTTTT. The rearrangement uses TRBV7-9 and TRBJ2-2; 8 bases line up with TRBD1. Germline V gives CDR1 SEHNR, CDR2 FQNEAQ (reference sequence). The CDR3 totals 16 residues.

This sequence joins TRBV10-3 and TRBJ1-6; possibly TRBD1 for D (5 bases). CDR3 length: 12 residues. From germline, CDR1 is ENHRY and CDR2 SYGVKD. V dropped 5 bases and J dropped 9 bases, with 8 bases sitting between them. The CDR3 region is CAISPQGSPLHF. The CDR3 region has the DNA TGTGCCATCAGTCCGCAGGGTTCACCCCTCCACTTT.

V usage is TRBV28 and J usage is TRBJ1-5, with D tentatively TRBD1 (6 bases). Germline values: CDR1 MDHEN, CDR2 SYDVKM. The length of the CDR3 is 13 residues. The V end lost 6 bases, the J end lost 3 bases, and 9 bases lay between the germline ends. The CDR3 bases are TGTGCCAGCAGGGACAGTTTCAATCAGCCCCAGCATTTT. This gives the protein CASRDSFNQPQHF. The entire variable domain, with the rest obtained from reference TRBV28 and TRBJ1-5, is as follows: DVKVTQSSRYLVKRTGEKVFLECVQDMDHENMFWYRQDPGLGLRLIYFSYDVKMKEKGDIPEGYSVSREKKERFSLILESASTNQTSMYLCASRDSFNQPQHFGDGTRLSIL.

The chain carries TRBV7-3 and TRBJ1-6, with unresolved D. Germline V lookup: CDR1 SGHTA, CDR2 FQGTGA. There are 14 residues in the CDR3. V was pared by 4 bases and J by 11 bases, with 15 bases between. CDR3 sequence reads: CASSSQSGVPPLHF. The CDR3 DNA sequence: TGTGCCAGCAGCTCGCAATCGGGAGTTCCACCCCTCCACTTT.

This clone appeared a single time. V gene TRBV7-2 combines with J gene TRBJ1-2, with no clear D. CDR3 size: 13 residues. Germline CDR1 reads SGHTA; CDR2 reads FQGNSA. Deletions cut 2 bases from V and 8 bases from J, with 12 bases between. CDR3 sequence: CASSLNIPEGYTF. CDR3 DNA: TGTGCCAGCAGCTTAAACATTCCGGAGGGCTACACCTTC.

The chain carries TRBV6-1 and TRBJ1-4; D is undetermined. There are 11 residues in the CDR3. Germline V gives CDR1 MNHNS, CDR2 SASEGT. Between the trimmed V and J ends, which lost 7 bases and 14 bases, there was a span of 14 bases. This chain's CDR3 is CASNWAGGLFF. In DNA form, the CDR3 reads TGTGCCAGCAACTGGGCGGGCGGCCTGTTTTTT.

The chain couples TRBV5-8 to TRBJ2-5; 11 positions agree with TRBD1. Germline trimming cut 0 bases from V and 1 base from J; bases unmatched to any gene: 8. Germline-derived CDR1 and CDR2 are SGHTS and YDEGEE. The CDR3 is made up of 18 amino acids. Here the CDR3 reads CASSLELDRGRFQETQYF. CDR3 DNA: TGTGCCAGCAGCTTGGAGTTGGACAGGGGGCGATTCCAAGAGACCCAGTACTTC.

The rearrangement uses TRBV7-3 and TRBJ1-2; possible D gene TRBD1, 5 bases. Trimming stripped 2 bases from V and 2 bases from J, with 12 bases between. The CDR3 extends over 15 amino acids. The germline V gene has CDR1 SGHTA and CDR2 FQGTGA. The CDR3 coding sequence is TGTGCCAGCAGCTTACAGGGAGGAGTGAACTATGGCTACACCTTC. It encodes CASSLQGGVNYGYTF.

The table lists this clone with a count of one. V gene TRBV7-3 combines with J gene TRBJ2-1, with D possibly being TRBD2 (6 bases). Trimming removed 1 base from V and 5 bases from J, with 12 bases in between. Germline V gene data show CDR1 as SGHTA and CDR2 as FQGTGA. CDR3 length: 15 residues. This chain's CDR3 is CASSLRRAENNEQFF. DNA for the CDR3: TGTGCCAGCAGCTTAAGGAGGGCGGAAAACAATGAGCAGTTCTTC.

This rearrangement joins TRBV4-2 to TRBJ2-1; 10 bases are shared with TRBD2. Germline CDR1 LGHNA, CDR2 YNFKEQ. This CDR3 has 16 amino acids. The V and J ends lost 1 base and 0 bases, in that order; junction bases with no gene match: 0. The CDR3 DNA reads TGTGCCAGCAGCCAAGCTAGCGGGAGCTCCTACAATGAGCAGTTCTTC. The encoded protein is CASSQASGSSYNEQFF.

CDR3 amino acids: CASSFKGNHQPQHF. CDR3 bases: TGTGCCAGCAGTTTTAAGGGGAATCATCAGCCCCAGCATTTT. V usage is TRBV6-6 and J usage is TRBJ1-5; maybe TRBD1 (5 bases). Germline V gives CDR1 MNHNY, CDR2 SVGAGI (reference sequence). CDR3 length: 14 residues. Trimming took off 4 bases at V and 5 bases at J, with 12 bases between the two ends.

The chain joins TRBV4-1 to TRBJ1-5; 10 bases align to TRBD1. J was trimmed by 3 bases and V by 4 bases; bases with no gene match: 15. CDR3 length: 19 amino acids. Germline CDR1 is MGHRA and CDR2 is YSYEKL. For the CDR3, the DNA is TGCGCCAGCAGCCTTAGTCACACGGACAGGGGGACCCACAATCAGCCCCAGCATTTT. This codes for CASSLSHTDRGTHNQPQHF.

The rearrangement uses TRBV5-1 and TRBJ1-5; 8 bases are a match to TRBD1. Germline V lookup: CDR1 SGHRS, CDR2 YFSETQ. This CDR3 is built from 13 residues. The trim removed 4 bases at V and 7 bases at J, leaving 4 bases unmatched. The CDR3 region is CASSPGQGQPQHF. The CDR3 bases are TGCGCCAGCAGCCCCGGACAGGGACAGCCCCAGCATTTT.

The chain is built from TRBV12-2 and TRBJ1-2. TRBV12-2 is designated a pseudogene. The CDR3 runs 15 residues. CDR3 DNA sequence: TGTGCAAGTCGCTGCCGGGAGAGATGGGTTGATGGCTACACCTTC. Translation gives CASRCRERWVDGYTF.

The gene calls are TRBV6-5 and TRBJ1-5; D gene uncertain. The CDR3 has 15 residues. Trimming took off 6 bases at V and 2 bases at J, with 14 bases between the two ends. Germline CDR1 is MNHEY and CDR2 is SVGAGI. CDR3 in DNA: TGTGCCAGCAGCCACGGGGAGGGAGGCAATCAGCCCCAGCATTTT. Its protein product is CASSHGEGGNQPQHF.

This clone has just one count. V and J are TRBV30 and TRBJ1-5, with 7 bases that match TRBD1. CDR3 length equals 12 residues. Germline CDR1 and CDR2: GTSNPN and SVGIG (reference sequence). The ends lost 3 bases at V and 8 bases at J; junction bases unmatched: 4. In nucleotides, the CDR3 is TGTGCCTGGAGCAGTACAGGGGAGCCCCAGCATTTT. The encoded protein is CAWSSTGEPQHF.

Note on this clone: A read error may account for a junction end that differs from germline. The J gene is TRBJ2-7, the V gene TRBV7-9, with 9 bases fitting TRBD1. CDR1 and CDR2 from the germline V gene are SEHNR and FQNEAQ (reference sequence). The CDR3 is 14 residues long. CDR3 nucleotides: TGTTCCAGCTCCGATGGGACAGGGTTTTACGAGCAGTACTTC. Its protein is CSSSDGTGFYEQYF.

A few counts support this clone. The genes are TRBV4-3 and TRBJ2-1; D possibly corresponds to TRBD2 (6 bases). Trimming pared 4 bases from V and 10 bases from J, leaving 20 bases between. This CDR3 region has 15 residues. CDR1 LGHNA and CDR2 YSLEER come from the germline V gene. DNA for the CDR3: TGCGCCAGCAGCCGGGACTCCCTGTTCGGCTTGGAGCAGTTCTTC. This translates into CASSRDSLFGLEQFF.

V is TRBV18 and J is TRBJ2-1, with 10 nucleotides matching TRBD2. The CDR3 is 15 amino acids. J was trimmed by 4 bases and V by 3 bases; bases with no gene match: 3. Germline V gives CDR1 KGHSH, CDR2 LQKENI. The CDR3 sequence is CASSPRTSGYNEQFF. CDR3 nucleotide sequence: TGTGCCAGCTCACCCCGGACTAGCGGTTACAATGAGCAGTTCTTC.

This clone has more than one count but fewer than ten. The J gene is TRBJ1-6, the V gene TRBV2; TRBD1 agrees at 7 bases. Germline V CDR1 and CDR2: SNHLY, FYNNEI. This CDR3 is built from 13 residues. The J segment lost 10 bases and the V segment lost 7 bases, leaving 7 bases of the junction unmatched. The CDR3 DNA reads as TGTGCCAGCAACCGACAGGGTGTATCACCCCTCCACTTT. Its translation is CASNRQGVSPLHF.

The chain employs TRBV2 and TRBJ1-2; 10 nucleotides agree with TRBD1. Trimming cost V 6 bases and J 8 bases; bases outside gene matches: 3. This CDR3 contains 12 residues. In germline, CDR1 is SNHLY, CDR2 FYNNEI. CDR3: CASRETGGGYTF. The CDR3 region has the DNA TGTGCCAGCAGGGAGACAGGGGGCGGCTACACCTTC.

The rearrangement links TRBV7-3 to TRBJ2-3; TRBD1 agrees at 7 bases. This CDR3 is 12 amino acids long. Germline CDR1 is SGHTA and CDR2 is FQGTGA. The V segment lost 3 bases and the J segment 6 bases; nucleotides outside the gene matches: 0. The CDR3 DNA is TGTGCCAGCAGCTTGGACAGGGATACGCAGTATTTT. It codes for CASSLDRDTQYF.

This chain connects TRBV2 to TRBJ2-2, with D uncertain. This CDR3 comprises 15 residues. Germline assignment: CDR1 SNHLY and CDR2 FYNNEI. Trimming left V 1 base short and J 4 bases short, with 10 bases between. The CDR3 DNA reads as TGTGCCAGCAGTGAAGGTGGTTTCAGCACCGGGGAGCTGTTTTTT. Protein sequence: CASSEGGFSTGELFF.